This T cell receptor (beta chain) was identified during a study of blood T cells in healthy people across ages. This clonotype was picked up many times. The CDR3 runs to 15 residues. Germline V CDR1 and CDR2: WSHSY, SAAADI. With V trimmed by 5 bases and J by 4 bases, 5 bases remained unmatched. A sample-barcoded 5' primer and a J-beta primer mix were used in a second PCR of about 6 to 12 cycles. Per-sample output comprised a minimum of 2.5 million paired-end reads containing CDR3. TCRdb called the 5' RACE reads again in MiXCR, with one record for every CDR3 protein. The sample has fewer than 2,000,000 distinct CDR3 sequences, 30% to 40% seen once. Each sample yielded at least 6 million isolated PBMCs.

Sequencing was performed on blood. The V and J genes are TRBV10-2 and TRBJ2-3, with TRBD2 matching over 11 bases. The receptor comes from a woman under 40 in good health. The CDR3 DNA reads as TGCGCCAGCAGTCTAGCGGGGGGAGTCGCAGATACGCAGTATTTT. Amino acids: CASSLAGGVADTQYF.